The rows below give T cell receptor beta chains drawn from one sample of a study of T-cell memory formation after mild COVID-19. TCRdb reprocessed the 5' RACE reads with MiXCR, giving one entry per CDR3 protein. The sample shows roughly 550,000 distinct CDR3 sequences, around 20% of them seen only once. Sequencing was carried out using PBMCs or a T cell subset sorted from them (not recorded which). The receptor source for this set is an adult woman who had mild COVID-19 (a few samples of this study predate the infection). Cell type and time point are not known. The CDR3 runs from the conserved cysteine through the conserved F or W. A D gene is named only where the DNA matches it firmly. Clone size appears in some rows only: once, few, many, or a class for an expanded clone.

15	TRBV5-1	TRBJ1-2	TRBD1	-	CASSLDGTGGFGYTF	TGCGCCAGCAGCTTGGACGGGACAGGGGGCTTTGGCTACACCTTC
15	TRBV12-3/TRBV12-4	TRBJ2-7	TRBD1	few	CASSNTGTGGREQYF	TGTGCCAGCAGTAATACCGGGACAGGGGGACGCGAGCAGTACTTC
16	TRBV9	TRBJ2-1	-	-	CASSVVSGVTYNEQFF	TGTGCCAGCAGCGTAGTTTCGGGAGTAACCTACAATGAGCAGTTCTTC
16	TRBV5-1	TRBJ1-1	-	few	CASSLSRTVMNTEAFF	TGCGCCAGCAGCTTGTCAAGGACGGTAATGAACACTGAAGCTTTCTTT
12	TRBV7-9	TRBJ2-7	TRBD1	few	CASSLGDSEQYF	TGTGCCAGCAGCTTAGGGGACAGTGAGCAGTACTTC
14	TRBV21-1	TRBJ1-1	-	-	CASSRGGRRTEAFF	TGTGCCAGCAGCCGCGGAGGGAGGCGAACTGAAGCTTTCTTT
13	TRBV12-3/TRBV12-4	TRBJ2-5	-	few	CASNEGGPGTQYF	TGTGCAAGCAACGAGGGGGGGCCTGGGACCCAGTACTTC
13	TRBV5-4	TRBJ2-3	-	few	CASNLGLTDTQYF	TGTGCCAGCAACTTGGGTCTGACAGATACGCAGTATTTT
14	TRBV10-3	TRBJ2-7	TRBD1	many	CAISVGQGRYEQYF	TGTGCCATCAGTGTGGGACAGGGGCGCTACGAGCAGTACTTC
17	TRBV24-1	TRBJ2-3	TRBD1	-	CATSETAGTVSTDTQYF	TGTGCCACCAGTGAAACAGCCGGGACAGTTAGCACAGATACGCAGTATTTT
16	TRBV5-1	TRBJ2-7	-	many	CASSLATSRSSYEQYF	TGCGCCAGCAGCTTGGCTACTAGCAGGAGCTCCTACGAGCAGTACTTC
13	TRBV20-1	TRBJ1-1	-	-	CSALQDRNTEAFF	TGCAGTGCTCTACAGGACAGGAACACTGAAGCTTTCTTT
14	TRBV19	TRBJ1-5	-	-	CASHDRSSNQPQHF	TGTGCCAGCCACGACAGGTCGAGCAATCAGCCCCAGCATTTT
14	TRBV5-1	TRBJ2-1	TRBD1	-	CASSYPDRRYEQFF	TGCGCCAGCAGCTACCCGGACAGGAGATATGAGCAGTTCTTC
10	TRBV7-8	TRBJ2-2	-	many	CASSTGELFF	TGTGCCAGCAGCACCGGGGAGCTGTTTTTT
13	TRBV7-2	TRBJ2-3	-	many	CASSLGDTNTQYF	TGTGCCAGCAGCTTAGGGGACACCAATACGCAGTATTTT
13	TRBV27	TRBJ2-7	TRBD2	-	CASGRGGAYEQYF	TGTGCCAGCGGGCGCGGGGGGGCCTACGAGCAGTACTTC
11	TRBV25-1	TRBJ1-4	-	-	CAISALGKLFF	TGTGCCATCAGTGCCCTGGGGAAACTGTTTTTT
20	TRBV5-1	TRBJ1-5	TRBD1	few	CASRVSTGARNPYSNQPQHF	TGCGCCAGCAGGGTTTCGACAGGGGCCCGCAACCCATATAGCAATCAGCCCCAGCATTTT
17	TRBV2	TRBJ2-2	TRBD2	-	CASRGLAGGPNAGELFF	TGTGCCAGCAGGGGACTAGCGGGAGGGCCTAACGCCGGGGAGCTGTTTTTT
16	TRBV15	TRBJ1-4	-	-	CATSRFSPGHTEKLFF	TGTGCCACCAGCCGATTCTCTCCGGGACATACTGAAAAACTGTTTTTT
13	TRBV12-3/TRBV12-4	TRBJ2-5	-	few	CASTQKAGETQYF	TGTGCCAGCACCCAAAAAGCCGGGGAGACCCAGTACTTC
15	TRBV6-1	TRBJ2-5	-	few	CASSQQGGHQETQYF	TGTGCCAGCAGTCAACAAGGAGGGCACCAAGAGACCCAGTACTTC
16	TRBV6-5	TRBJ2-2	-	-	CASSYWTRVDTGELFF	TGTGCCAGCAGTTACTGGACCAGGGTTGACACCGGGGAGCTGTTTTTT
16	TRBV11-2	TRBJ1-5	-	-	CASSLGGSDSNQPQHF	TGTGCCAGCAGCTTAGGGGGATCCGATAGCAATCAGCCCCAGCATTTT
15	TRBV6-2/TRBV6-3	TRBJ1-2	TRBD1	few	CASSGDDRGIDGYTF	TGTGCCAGCAGCGGTGACGACAGGGGAATCGATGGCTACACCTTC
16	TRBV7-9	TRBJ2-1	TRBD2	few	CASSLRTSGRRNEQFF	TGTGCCAGCAGCTTGCGGACTAGCGGGAGGCGGAATGAGCAGTTCTTC
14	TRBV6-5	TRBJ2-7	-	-	CASSPDLNSYEQYF	TGTGCCAGCAGTCCGGACCTAAACTCCTACGAGCAGTACTTC